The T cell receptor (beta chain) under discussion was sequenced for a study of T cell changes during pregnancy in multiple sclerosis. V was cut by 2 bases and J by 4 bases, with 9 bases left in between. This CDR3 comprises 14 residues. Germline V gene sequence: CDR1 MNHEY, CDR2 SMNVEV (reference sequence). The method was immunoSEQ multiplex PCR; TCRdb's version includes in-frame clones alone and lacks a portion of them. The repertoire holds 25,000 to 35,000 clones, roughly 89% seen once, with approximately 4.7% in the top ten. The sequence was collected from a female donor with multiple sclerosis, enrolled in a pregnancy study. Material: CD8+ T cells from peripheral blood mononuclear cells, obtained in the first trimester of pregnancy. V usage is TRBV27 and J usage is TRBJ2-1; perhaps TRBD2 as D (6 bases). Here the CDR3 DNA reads TGTGCCAGCAGTTTAAGCGGGCCTTACAATGAGCAGTTCTTC. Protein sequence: CASSLSGPYNEQFF.